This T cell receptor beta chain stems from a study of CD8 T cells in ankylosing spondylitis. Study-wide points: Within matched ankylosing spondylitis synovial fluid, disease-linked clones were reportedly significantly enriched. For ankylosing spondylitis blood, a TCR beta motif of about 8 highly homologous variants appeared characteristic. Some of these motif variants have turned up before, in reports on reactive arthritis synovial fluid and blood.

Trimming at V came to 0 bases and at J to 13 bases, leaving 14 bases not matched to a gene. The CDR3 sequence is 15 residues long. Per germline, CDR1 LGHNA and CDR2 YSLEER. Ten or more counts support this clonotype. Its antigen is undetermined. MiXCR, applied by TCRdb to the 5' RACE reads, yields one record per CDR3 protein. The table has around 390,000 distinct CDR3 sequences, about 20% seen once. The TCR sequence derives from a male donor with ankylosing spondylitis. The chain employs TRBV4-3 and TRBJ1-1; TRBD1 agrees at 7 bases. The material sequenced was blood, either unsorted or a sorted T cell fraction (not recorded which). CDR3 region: CASSQDRGWGQTYFF. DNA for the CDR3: TGCGCCAGCAGCCAAGATAGAGGATGGGGACAGACTTATTTCTTT.